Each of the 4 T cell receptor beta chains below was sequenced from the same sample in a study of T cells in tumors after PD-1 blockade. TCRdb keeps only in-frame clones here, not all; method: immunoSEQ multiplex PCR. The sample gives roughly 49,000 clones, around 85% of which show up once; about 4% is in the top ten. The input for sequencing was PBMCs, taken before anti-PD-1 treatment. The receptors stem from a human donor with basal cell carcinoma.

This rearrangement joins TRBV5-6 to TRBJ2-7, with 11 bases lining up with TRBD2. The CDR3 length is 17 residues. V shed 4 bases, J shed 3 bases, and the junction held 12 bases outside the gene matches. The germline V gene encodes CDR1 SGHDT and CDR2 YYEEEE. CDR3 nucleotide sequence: TGTGCCAGCAGCACAACCTCCCTAGCGGGGGGCCTCTACGAGCAGTACTTC. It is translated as CASSTTSLAGGLYEQYF.

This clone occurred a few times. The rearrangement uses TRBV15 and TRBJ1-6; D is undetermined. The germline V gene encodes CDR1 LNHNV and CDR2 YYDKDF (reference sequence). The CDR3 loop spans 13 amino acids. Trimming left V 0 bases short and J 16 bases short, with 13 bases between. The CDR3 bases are TGTGCCACCAGCAGAGATCGGGTGAGCAGGCTCCACTTT. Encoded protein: CATSRDRVSRLHF.

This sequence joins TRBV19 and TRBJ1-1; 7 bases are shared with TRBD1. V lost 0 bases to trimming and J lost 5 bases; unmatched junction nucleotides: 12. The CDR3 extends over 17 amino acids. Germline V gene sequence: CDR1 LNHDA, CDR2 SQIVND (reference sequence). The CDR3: CASSIDLQGLVGTEAFF. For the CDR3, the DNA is TGTGCCAGTAGTATAGATCTACAGGGGTTGGTAGGTACTGAAGCTTTCTTT. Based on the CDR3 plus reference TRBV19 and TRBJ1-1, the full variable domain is DGGITQSPKYLFRKEGQNVTLSCEQNLNHDAMYWYRQDPGQGLRLIYYSQIVNDFQKGDIAEGYSVSREKKESFPLTVTSAQKNPTAFYLCASSIDLQGLVGTEAFFGQGTRLTVV.

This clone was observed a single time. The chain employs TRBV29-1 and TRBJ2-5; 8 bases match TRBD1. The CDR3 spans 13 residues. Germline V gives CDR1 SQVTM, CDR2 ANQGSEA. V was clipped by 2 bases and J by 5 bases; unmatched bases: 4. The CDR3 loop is CSVELWTGETQYF. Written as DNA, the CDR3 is TGCAGCGTTGAACTGTGGACAGGGGAGACCCAGTACTTC. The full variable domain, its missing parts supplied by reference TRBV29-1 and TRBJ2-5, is SAVISQKPSRDICQRGTSLTIQCQVDSQVTMMFWYRQQPGQSLTLIATANQGSEATYESGFVIDKFPISRPNLTFSTLTVSNMSPEDSSIYLCSVELWTGETQYFGPGTRLLVL.